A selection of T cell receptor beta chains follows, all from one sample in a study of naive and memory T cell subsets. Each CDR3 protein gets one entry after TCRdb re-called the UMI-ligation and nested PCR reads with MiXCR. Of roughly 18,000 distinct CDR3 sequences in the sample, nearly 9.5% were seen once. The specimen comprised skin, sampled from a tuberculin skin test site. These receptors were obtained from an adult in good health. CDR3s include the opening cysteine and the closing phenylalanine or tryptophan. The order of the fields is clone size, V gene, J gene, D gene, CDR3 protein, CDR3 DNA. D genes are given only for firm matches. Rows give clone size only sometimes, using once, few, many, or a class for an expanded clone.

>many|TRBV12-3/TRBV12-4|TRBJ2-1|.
CASSKGYSYNEQFF
TGTGCCAGCAGTAAAGGTTACTCCTACAATGAGCAGTTCTTC
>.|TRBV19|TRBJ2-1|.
CASSTIYEQFF
TGTGCCAGTAGTACAATATATGAGCAGTTCTTC
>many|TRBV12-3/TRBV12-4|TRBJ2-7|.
CASSLTPQRREQYF
TGTGCCAGCAGTCTTACTCCCCAACGACGAGAGCAGTACTTC
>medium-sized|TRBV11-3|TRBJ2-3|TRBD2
CASSLEAGRGDTQYF
TGTGCCAGCAGCTTGGAAGCGGGGAGAGGAGATACGCAGTATTTT
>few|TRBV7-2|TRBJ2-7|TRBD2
CASSGSGVYEQYF
TGTGCCAGCAGCGGTAGCGGGGTCTACGAGCAGTACTTC
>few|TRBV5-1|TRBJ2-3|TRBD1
CASRDRSTDTQYF
TGCGCCAGCCGGGACAGGAGCACAGATACGCAGTATTTT
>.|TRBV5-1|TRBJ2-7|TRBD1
CASSLMGQGTYEQYF
TGCGCCAGCAGCTTGATGGGACAGGGCACCTACGAGCAGTACTTC
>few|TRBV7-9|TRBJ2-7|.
CASRARNSYEQYF
TGTGCCAGTCGAGCGAGGAACTCCTACGAGCAGTACTTC
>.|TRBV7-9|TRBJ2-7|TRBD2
CASSTTPGGQYEQYF
TGTGCCAGCAGCACTACCCCGGGGGGGCAGTACGAGCAGTACTTC
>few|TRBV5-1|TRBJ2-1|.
CASSLELARMGNEQFF
TGCGCCAGCAGCTTGGAGCTTGCGAGAATGGGCAATGAGCAGTTCTTC
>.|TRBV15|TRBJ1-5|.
CATSRVEPDRQPQHF
TGTGCCACCAGCAGAGTGGAGCCGGATCGGCAGCCCCAGCATTTT
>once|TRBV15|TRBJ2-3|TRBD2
CATSRDERGMIAGATDTQYF
TGTGCCACCAGCAGAGACGAGAGAGGGATGATAGCGGGGGCCACAGATACGCAGTATTTT
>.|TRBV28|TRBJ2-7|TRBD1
CASSFWTGGSYEQYF
TGTGCCAGCAGTTTTTGGACAGGGGGCTCCTACGAGCAGTACTTC
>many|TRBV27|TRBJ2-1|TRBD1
CASSSPWTGDSEQFF
TGTGCCAGCAGTTCCCCTTGGACAGGGGATAGTGAGCAGTTCTTC
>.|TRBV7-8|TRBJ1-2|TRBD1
CASSLYTGGSGYTF
TGTGCCAGCAGCTTGTATACAGGGGGTAGTGGCTACACCTTC
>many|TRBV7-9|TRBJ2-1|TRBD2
CASSLGGLAHEQFF
TGTGCCAGCAGCTTAGGGGGACTAGCCCATGAGCAGTTCTTC
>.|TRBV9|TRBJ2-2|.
CASSVARPEGPGELFF
TGTGCCAGCAGCGTAGCTCGACCAGAGGGGCCCGGGGAGCTGTTTTTT
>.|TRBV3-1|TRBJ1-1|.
CASSHPHSREAFF
TGTGCCAGCAGCCACCCACATTCCAGGGAAGCTTTCTTT
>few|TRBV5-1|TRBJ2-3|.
CASSLVSGPTDTQYF
TGCGCCAGCAGCTTGGTGAGCGGCCCCACAGATACGCAGTATTTT
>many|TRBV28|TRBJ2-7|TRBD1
CASRGQGIPDEQYF
TGTGCCAGCAGGGGACAGGGCATCCCCGACGAGCAGTACTTC
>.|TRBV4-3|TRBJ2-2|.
CASSPRTRADGAGELFF
TGCGCCAGCAGCCCGCGCACTAGGGCGGATGGGGCCGGGGAGCTGTTTTTT
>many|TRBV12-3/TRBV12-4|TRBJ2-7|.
CASGQTSYEQYF
TGTGCCAGCGGACAAACATCCTACGAGCAGTACTTC
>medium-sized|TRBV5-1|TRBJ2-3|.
CASSRVGDTQYF
TGCGCCAGCAGCCGGGTGGGGGATACGCAGTATTTT
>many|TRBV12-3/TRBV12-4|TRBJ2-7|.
CASSHLSSAYEQYF
TGTGCCAGCAGTCACCTCTCTAGCGCCTACGAGCAGTACTTC
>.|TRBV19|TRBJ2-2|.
CASSNGLAGTGELFF
TGTGCCAGTAGTAACGGGCTAGCCGGTACCGGGGAGCTGTTTTTT
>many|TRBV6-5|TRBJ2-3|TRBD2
CASRPTSGASTDTQYF
TGTGCCAGCAGACCTACTAGCGGGGCTAGCACAGATACGCAGTATTTT
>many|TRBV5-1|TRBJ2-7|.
CASSPDLGPDEQYF
TGCGCCAGCAGCCCAGACCTGGGGCCCGACGAGCAGTACTTC
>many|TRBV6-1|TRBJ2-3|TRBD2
CASSEGLAGEDTQYF
TGTGCCAGCAGTGAAGGACTAGCGGGAGAAGATACGCAGTATTTT
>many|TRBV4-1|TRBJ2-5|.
CASSLTLSAGRLETQYF
TGCGCCAGCAGCCTAACGTTATCAGCTGGCAGATTAGAGACCCAGTACTTC
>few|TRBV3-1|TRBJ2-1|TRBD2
CASRSSGRAGEQFF
TGTGCCAGTCGAAGTAGCGGGAGGGCGGGTGAGCAGTTCTTC
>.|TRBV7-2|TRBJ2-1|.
CASSLALRGGEQFF
TGTGCCAGCAGCTTAGCGCTCAGGGGGGGTGAGCAGTTCTTC
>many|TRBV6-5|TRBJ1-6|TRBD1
CASRDRDNSPLHF
TGTGCCAGCAGGGACAGGGATAATTCACCCCTCCACTTT
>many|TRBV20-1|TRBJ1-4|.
CSARVGGPSEKLFF
TGCAGTGCTAGAGTGGGGGGGCCAAGTGAAAAACTGTTTTTT
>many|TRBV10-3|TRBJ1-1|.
CASRALGGTEAFF
TGTGCCAGTCGGGCCCTCGGTGGCACTGAAGCTTTCTTT
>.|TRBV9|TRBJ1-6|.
CASSVGPDYNSPLHF
TGTGCCAGCAGCGTCGGACCGGACTATAATTCACCCCTCCACTTT
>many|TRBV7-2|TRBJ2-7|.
CASSLGGGKGYEQYF
TGTGCCAGCAGCCTAGGGGGAGGGAAGGGGTACGAGCAGTACTTC
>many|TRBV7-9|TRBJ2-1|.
CALGVPGTDAYNEQFF
TGTGCCTTGGGGGTACCCGGGACTGACGCCTACAATGAGCAGTTCTTC
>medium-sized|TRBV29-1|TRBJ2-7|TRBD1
CSVEGQSTYEQYF
TGCAGCGTTGAGGGACAGAGTACCTACGAGCAGTACTTC
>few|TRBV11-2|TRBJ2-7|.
CASSLDRGEQYF
TGTGCCAGCAGCTTAGACAGGGGCGAGCAGTACTTC
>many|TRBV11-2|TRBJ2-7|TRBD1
CASSLGGTGSFYEQYF
TGTGCCAGCAGCTTAGGCGGGACAGGGTCATTTTACGAGCAGTACTTC
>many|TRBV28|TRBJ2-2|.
CASRPTSGQENTGELFF
TGTGCCAGCAGACCCACCTCCGGACAAGAGAACACCGGGGAGCTGTTTTTT